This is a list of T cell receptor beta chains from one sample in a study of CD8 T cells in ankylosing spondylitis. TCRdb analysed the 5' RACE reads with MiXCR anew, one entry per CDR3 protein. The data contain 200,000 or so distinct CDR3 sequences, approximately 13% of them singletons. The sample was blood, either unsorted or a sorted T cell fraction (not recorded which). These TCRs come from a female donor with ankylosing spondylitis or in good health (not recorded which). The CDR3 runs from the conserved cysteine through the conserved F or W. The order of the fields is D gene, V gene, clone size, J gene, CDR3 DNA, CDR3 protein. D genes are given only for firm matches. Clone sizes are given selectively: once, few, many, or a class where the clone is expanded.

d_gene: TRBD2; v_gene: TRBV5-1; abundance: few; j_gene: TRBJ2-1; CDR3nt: TGCGCCAGCAGCTTGACGGCTAGCGGGACAATTAGTAGGTCCTACAATGAGCAGTTCTTC; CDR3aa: CASSLTASGTISRSYNEQFF
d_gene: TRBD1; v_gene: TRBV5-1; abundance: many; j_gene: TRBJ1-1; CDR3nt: TGCGCCAGCAGCCCAGGGACAGGGGATACTGAAGCTTTCTTT; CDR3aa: CASSPGTGDTEAFF
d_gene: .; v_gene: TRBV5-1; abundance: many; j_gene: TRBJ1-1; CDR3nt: TGCGCCAGCGGAGCCGGGACAACCACTGAAGCTTTCTTT; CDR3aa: CASGAGTTTEAFF
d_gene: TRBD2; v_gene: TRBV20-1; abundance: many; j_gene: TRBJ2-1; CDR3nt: TGCAGTGCTAGCCGGACTAGCGGGAGGCGGGACAATGAGCAGTTCTTC; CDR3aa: CSASRTSGRRDNEQFF
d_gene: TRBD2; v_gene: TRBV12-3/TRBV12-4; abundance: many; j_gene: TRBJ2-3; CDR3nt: TGTGCCAGCAGTAACCTAGCGGGAGTTTTAGATACGCAGTATTTT; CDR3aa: CASSNLAGVLDTQYF
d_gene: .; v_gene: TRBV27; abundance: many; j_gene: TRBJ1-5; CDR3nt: TGTGCCAGCAGTTTATCACCAACCCTGAATGGACCCCAGCATTTT; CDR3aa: CASSLSPTLNGPQHF
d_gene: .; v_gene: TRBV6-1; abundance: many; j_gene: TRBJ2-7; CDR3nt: TGTGCCAGCAGTCCCGGTTATTTTACGACTCTGGAGCAGTACTTC; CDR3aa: CASSPGYFTTLEQYF
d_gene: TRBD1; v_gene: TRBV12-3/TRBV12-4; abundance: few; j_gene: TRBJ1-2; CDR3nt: TGTGCCAGCAGTTTTGAGGGGGCCGGGGGCTACACCTTC; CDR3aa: CASSFEGAGGYTF
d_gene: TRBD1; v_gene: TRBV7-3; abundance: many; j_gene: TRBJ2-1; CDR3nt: TGTGCCAGCAGCTTAGGAACAGGGGGCGGGAATGAGCAGTTCTTC; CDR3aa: CASSLGTGGGNEQFF
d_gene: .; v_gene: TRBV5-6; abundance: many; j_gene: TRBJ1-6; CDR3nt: TGTGCCAGCAGCTTGGACAGGGCAGGCCCATATTCACCCCTCCACTTT; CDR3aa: CASSLDRAGPYSPLHF
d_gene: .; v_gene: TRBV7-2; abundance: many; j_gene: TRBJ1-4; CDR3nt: TGTGCCAGCAGTCCAATAGGATCAACTAATGAAAAACTGTTTTTT; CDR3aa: CASSPIGSTNEKLFF
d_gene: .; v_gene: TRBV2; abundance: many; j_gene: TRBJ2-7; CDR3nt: TGTGCCAGCAGGCCGGGAGTGACCTACGAGCAGTACTTC; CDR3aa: CASRPGVTYEQYF
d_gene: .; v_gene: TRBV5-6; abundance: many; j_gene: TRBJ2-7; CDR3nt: TGTGCCAGCAGCGCGGGGACAGTTTACTCCTACGAGCAGTACTTC; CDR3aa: CASSAGTVYSYEQYF
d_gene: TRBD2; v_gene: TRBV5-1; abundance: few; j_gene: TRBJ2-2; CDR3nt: TGCGCCAGCAGCTCCGGACTAGCGGGAGGGACCGGGGAGCTGTTTTTT; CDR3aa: CASSSGLAGGTGELFF
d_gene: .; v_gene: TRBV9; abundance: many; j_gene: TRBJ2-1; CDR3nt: TGTGCCAGCAGCGTAGTAGGCTATAACAATGAGCAGTTCTTC; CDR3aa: CASSVVGYNNEQFF
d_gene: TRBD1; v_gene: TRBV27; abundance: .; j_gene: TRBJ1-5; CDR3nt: TGTGCCAGCAGTCCCGAACAGGGGGGCAATCAGCCCCAGCATTTT; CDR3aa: CASSPEQGGNQPQHF
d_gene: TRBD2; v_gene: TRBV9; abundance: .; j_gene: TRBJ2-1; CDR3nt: TGTGCCAGCAGCGTAGCGTCCCCTACTAGCGGGAGTAGGGATGAGCAGTTCTTC; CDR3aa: CASSVASPTSGSRDEQFF
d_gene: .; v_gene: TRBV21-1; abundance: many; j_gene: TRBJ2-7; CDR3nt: TGTGCCAGCAGCCTAGACCACGACAGGGAGGGATCCTACGAGCAGTACTTC; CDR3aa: CASSLDHDREGSYEQYF
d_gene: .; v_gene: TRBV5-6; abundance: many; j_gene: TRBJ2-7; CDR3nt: TGTGCCAGCAGCCCGCGAGGGGTCATGGACCGCGAGCAGTACTTC; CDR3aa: CASSPRGVMDREQYF
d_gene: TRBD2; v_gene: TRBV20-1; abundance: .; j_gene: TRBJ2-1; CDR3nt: TGCAGTGCTAGGACCCCGGGGACTAGCGGGAGGAATAATGAGCAGTTCTTC; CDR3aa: CSARTPGTSGRNNEQFF
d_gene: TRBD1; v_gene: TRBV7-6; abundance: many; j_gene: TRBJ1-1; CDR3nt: TGTGCCAGCAGCTTAGGTTGGACAGGGGGCTCGGCTGAAGCTTTCTTT; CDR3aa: CASSLGWTGGSAEAFF
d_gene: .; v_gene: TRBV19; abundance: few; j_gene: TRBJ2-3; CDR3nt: TGTGCCAGTACGTGGCAGGGGGCTAGCGGGAAAGGCACAGATACGCAGTATTTT; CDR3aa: CASTWQGASGKGTDTQYF
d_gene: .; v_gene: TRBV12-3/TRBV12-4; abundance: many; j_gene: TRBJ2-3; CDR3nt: TGTGCCAGCAGTTTAGCGGGCACAGATACGCAGTATTTT; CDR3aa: CASSLAGTDTQYF
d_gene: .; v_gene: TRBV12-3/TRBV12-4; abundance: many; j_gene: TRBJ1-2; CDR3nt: TGTGCCAGCAGTTCGGGACTTTTTAACTATGGCTACACCTTC; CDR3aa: CASSSGLFNYGYTF
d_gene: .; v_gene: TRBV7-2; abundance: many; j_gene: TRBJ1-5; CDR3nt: TGTGCCAGCAGCTTATTCGGGGGAAGGCAGCCCCAGCATTTT; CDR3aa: CASSLFGGRQPQHF
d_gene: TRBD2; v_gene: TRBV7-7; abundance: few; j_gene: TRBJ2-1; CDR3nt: TGTGCCAGCAGCTTAGAGGGCGGGAGGTCTCCCTACAATGAGCAGTTCTTC; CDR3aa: CASSLEGGRSPYNEQFF
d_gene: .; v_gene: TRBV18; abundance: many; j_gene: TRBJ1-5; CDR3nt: TGTGCCAGCTCACCAGGTGACGGCAATCAGCCCCAGCATTTT; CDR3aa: CASSPGDGNQPQHF
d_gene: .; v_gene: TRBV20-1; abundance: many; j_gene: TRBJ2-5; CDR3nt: TGCAGTGCTAGAGATCTAGGAGGGACAGAGCAAGAGACCCAGTACTTC; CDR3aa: CSARDLGGTEQETQYF
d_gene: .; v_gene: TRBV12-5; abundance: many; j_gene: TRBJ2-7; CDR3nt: TGTGCTAGTGAAGGGGCAGGGGCCTCCTACGAGCAGTACTTC; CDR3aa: CASEGAGASYEQYF